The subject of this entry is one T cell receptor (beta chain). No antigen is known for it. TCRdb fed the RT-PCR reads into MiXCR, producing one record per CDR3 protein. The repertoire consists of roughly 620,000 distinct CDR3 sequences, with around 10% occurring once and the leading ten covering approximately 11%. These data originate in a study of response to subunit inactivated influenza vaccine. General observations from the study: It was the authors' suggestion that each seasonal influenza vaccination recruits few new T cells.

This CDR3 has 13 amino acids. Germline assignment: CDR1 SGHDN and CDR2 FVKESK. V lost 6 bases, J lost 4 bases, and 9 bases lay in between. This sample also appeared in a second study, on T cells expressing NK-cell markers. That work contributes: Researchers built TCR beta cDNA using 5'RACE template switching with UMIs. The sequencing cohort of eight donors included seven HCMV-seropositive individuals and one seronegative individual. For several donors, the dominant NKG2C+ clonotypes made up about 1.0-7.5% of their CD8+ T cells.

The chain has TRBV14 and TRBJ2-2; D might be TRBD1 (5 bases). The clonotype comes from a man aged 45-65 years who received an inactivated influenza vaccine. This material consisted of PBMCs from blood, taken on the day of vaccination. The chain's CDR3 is CASRRQITGELFF. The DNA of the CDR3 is TGTGCCAGCAGGCGACAGATCACCGGGGAGCTGTTTTTT. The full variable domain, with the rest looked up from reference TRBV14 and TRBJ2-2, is EAGVTQFPSHSVIEKGQTVTLRCDPISGHDNLYWYRRVMGKEIKFLLHFVKESKQDESGMPNNRFLAERTGGTYSTLKVQPAELEDSGVYFCASRRQITGELFFGEGSRLTVL.